This passage covers 12 T cell receptor beta chains from one sample sequenced in a study of radiotherapy plus CTLA-4 blockade in lung cancer. Here immunoSEQ multiplex PCR was the method, and the copy in TCRdb shows in-frame clones only, minus some. The table includes about 98,000 clones, approximately 78% detected once. Sequencing used peripheral blood, obtained from a patient treated with radiotherapy plus ipilimumab. These receptors all come from a human donor with non-small cell lung cancer who had a partial response to radiotherapy plus ipilimumab.

This clone came up once. The chain employs TRBV27 and TRBJ1-1; 7 bases agree with TRBD1. This CDR3 region has 16 residues. The junction had 14 bases not matched to a gene; V was cut back by 4 bases and J by 6 bases. CDR1 and CDR2 from the germline V gene are MNHEY and SMNVEV (reference sequence). This CDR3 is CASSSTTTNRGSEAFF. The CDR3, as DNA: TGTGCCAGCAGTTCGACCACTACCAACAGGGGATCTGAAGCTTTCTTT.

The rearrangement uses TRBV5-1 and TRBJ1-2; TRBD1 is a possible D gene (6 bases). V gave up 0 bases and J gave up 0 bases, with 12 bases separating them. The CDR3 totals 16 residues. Per the germline V gene, CDR1 is SGHRS and CDR2 is YFSETQ. The CDR3 reads CASSLEGTTTNYGYTF. The CDR3 nucleotides are TGCGCCAGCAGCTTGGAGGGGACAACCACTAACTATGGCTACACCTTC. Drawing the rest from reference TRBV5-1 and TRBJ1-2, the complete variable domain is KAGVTQTPRYLIKTRGQQVTLSCSPISGHRSVSWYQQTPGQGLQFLFEYFSETQRNKGNFPGRFSGRQFSNSRSEMNVSTLELGDSALYLCASSLEGTTTNYGYTFGSGTRLTVV.

The V gene is TRBV28, the J gene TRBJ2-6; a weak D match, TRBD2 (6 bases). The V gene's germline CDR1 is MDHEN and CDR2 SYDVKM. V dropped 7 bases and J dropped 1 base, with 17 bases sitting between them. The length of the CDR3 is 17 residues. The CDR3 region is CASMGTETSSGANVLTF. In DNA form, the CDR3 reads TGTGCCAGCATGGGGACGGAGACTAGTTCTGGGGCCAACGTCCTGACTTTC.

The genes are TRBV9 and TRBJ2-3; 7 bases fit TRBD2. Germline assignment: CDR1 SGDLS and CDR2 YYNGEE. Trimming at V came to 2 bases and at J to 2 bases, leaving 8 bases not matched to a gene. This CDR3 has 16 residues. CDR3 protein: CASSVQRDYPTDTQYF. For the CDR3, the DNA is TGTGCCAGCAGCGTTCAGCGGGACTACCCCACAGATACGCAGTATTTT.

This clone was counted once. V usage is TRBV4-1 and J usage is TRBJ2-2, with 7 bases lining up with TRBD1. V was clipped by 4 bases and J by 8 bases; unmatched bases: 13. Germline V CDR1 and CDR2: MGHRA, YSYEKL. The CDR3 has 16 amino acids. Written as DNA, the CDR3 is TGCGCCAGCAGCCGGGGCCTGGGACAGTCCCGGGGGGAGCTGTTTTTT. Amino acids: CASSRGLGQSRGELFF.

This clone is medium-sized within its sample. The rearrangement joins TRBV28 to TRBJ2-5, with D possibly being TRBD1 (6 bases). With 6 bases removed from V and 0 bases from J, the gap between germline ends came to 14 bases. The germline gives CDR1 MDHEN, CDR2 SYDVKM. The CDR3 is 15 residues long. CDR3: CASRLTGDYQETQYF. The CDR3 DNA reads as TGTGCCAGCAGGTTGACAGGAGATTACCAAGAGACCCAGTACTTC.

The rearrangement uses TRBV6-5 and TRBJ1-2, with TRBD1 as a possible D gene (5 bases). Deletions cut 5 bases from V and 8 bases from J, with 18 bases between. This CDR3 spans 14 amino acids. Germline V gene lookup returns CDR1 MNHEY and CDR2 SVGAGI. The CDR3 DNA reads TGTGCCAGCAGTGGGGGGTTCAGAGGGTCGGGCTACACCTTC. Translation: CASSGGFRGSGYTF.

J is TRBJ1-3 and V is TRBV2; D uncertain. Germline V gene lookup returns CDR1 SNHLY and CDR2 FYNNEI. V was shortened by 6 bases and J by 0 bases, with 6 bases between the two germline ends. The CDR3 is 13 amino acids. CDR3 in amino acids: CASRVASGNTIYF. For the CDR3, the DNA is TGTGCCAGCAGGGTAGCCTCTGGAAACACCATATATTTT.

The gene calls are TRBV9 and TRBJ1-2; possibly TRBD1 for D (5 bases). The CDR3 runs to 13 residues. V lost 0 bases and J lost 8, with 11 bases in between. Germline V gene sequence: CDR1 SGDLS, CDR2 YYNGEE. The CDR3 bases are TGTGCCAGCAGCGTAGGGACGGAGGGGGGCTACACCTTC. It is translated as CASSVGTEGGYTF.

The V and J genes are TRBV19 and TRBJ2-2; 7 nucleotides agree with TRBD1. The CDR3 has 15 amino acids. The germline V gene has CDR1 LNHDA and CDR2 SQIVND (reference sequence). V was pared by 5 bases and J by 6 bases, with 9 bases of the junction left unmatched. The CDR3 bases are TGTGCCAGTAGTCCTAGGACAGGAGAGGCCGGGGAGCTGTTTTTT. This codes for CASSPRTGEAGELFF.

The chain couples TRBV5-1 to TRBJ2-2, with 9 positions matching TRBD1. Germline CDR1 and CDR2: SGHRS and YFSETQ. The CDR3 is 14 amino acids. V shed 3 bases and J 6 bases; nucleotides not matched to a gene: 3. The CDR3, as DNA: TGCGCCAGCAGCTCACAGGGGGCGCCCGGGGAGCTGTTTTTT. Protein sequence: CASSSQGAPGELFF.

The chain couples TRBV4-1 to TRBJ2-1, with 9 bases aligning to TRBD2. The CDR3 sequence is 17 residues long. V lost 2 bases and J lost 9; bases outside the gene matches: 14. In germline, CDR1 is MGHRA, CDR2 YSYEKL. In DNA form, the CDR3 reads TGCGCCAGCAGCCAAACGCCCGGGACTAGCAGAGGGGGTGAGCAGTTCTTC. This encodes CASSQTPGTSRGGEQFF.